The next 2 T cell receptor beta chains were all read from a single sample in a study of cytomegalovirus exposure and HLA in healthy donors. PCR involved 60 Vbeta and 13 Jbeta primers. TCRdb keeps only in-frame clones here, not all; method: immunoSEQ multiplex PCR. This sample has 90,000 to 130,000 clones, with 70% to 80% found just once. The specimen sequenced was PBMCs. Source of these receptors: a woman aged 18-35 years in good health and CMV-seropositive.

The table lists this clone with a count of one. J is TRBJ2-7 and V is TRBV5-1, with D possibly being TRBD1 (6 bases). CDR1 and CDR2 (germline): SGHRS, YFSETQ. V was cut by 3 bases and J by 2 bases, with 9 bases left in between. The CDR3 sequence is 13 residues long. The CDR3 bases are TGCGCCAGCAGCTCCGGACAGACCTACGAGCAGTACTTC. As protein: CASSSGQTYEQYF.

This chain connects TRBV18 to TRBJ2-2; D might be TRBD1 (5 bases). Between the trimmed V and J ends, which lost 2 bases and 1 base, there was a span of 5 bases. The CDR3 has 14 residues. Germline CDR1 and CDR2: KGHSH and LQKENI. In nucleotides, the CDR3 is TGTGCCAGCTCACCAACAGGGAACACCGGGGAGCTGTTTTTT. This codes for CASSPTGNTGELFF. The entire variable domain, with the rest obtained from reference TRBV18 and TRBJ2-2, is as follows: NAGVMQNPRHLVRRRGQEARLRCSPMKGHSHVYWYRQLPEEGLKFMVYLQKENIIDESGMPKERFSAEFPKEGPSILRIQQVVRGDSAAYFCASSPTGNTGELFFGEGSRLTVL.